These 2 T cell receptor beta chains originate from one sample sequenced in a study of blood T cell repertoires in COVID-19. Here immunoSEQ multiplex PCR was the method, and the copy in TCRdb shows in-frame clones only, minus some. The table records about 440,000 clones, about 92% of them present only once. The sample was PBMCs or T cells enriched from blood (not recorded which). The receptors were gathered from a man younger than 35 who had recovered from COVID-19.

The chain joins TRBV6-1 to TRBJ1-5, with TRBD1 as a possible D gene (6 bases). Germline assignment: CDR1 MNHNS and CDR2 SASEGT. The CDR3 totals 13 residues. V was trimmed by 2 bases and J by 6 bases, leaving 8 bases between them. CDR3 protein: CASSEIQGQPQHF. CDR3 DNA sequence: TGTGCCAGCAGTGAAATACAGGGTCAGCCCCAGCATTTT.

The chain employs TRBV5-1 and TRBJ2-7, with TRBD2 matching over 11 bases. The CDR3 totals 16 residues. CDR1 and CDR2 from the germline V gene are SGHRS and YFSETQ. V was clipped by 0 bases and J by 2 bases; unmatched bases: 4. The CDR3: CASSLGLAGGTYEQYF. In DNA, the CDR3 is TGCGCCAGCAGCTTGGGGCTAGCGGGGGGTACCTACGAGCAGTACTTC.